What follows describes a single TCR beta chain. The specificity of this receptor is unknown. Within one base of it there is no much larger clone, and no base qualities were kept. This specimen belongs to a study of T cells after yellow fever vaccination (dated by TCRdb to the late 2010s). Regarding the complete study: The SMART-Seq v4 Ultra Low Input RNA kit was used to prepare libraries from fractions with low cell numbers. Two healthy male donors, one aged 18 to 30 and one aged 30 to 40 years, were included in the cohort. To follow T-cell clones before and after primary and booster YFV17D yellow fever vaccination, bulk TCR alpha and beta repertoires were sequenced over time. Bulk PBMC replicates and cell subsets were isolated from blood drawn at multiple timepoints before and after both primary and secondary immunization. Results the study describes overall, beyond this receptor: Most clones expanded after primary vaccination (96% of CD4 and around 88% of CD8) were re-detected after the booster, suggesting that broad memory maintenance occurred. Compared with the primary T-cell response, the secondary T-cell response was weaker but faster, peaking on day 5 rather than day 15. FACS-sorted repertoires could contain abundant contaminating clonotypes from the bulk population, so computational filtering was required. A small fraction of clonotypes appeared in both the CD4 and CD8 compartments, likely as a result of convergent recombination. Because only a couple of donors were included in the study, the extent to which the findings can be generalized is limited.

The intended sense of this specimen's treatment or condition label: live attenuated yellow fever vaccine strain. PBMCs were isolated from peripheral blood using a standard Ficoll-Paque protocol. Dynabeads CD4 and CD8 positive selection kits were used to isolate the CD4 and CD8 T-cell fractions. TriZol was used to extract RNA from bulk PBMCs, CD4 and CD8 fractions, and dextramer-positive and dextramer-negative fractions. From its cysteine to its phenylalanine, the CDR3 spans 13 amino acids. The only DNA kept is the CDR3, 39 bases in frame from the first base. Taken from the germline V gene (reference sequence), the CDR1 and CDR2 loops are MNHNY and SVGAGI. Deletion took 8 bases off V and 0 bases off J, with a span of 10 bases between the germline ends. The data were produced on an Illumina NovaSeq 6000. Synthesis of TCR cDNA relied on 5'RACE template switching, a step that introduced a universal primer site along with unique molecular identifiers. Priming of cDNA synthesis was performed from both the TCR alpha and TCR beta constant segments. Two PCR steps were used to amplify libraries, with sample barcodes and sequencing adapters being added in the second step. Sequencing of libraries was done on Illumina HiSeq 2500 (2x100 bp) or NovaSeq (2x150 bp). The authors processed their data as follows. Demultiplexing of reads and collapsing into UMI consensus sequences were performed with MIGEC, and V(D)J alignment was carried out with MiXCR. Vaccine-responding clonotypes were defined with edgeR using replicate PBMC samples, requiring FDR below 0.01 and a log2 fold change above 5 up to day 15. Bulk clonotypes were assigned CD4 or CD8 identity according to which sequenced CD4 or CD8 repertoire held them at higher abundance. TCRdb applied fastp at Q25 and MiXCR to the public reads, then kept only in-frame beta chains. Every distinct CDR3 protein forms one entry, paired with its most common genes and DNA. These V and J calls rely on TCRdb rather than the paper's analysis. The sample table shows roughly 99,000 distinct CDR3 sequences, and roughly 6% are seen once. The leading ten clones occupy about 38% of the sample.

This receptor chain uses TRBV6-6 and TRBJ1-1, with the D gene call left open. The sequencing used CD8+ T cells sorted from PBMCs, collected 10 days after the yellow fever booster vaccination. This clonotype was obtained from a man younger than 30 who received the YFV17D yellow fever vaccine. The bases read TGTGCCAGCTCATATGTCCTGAACACTGAAGCTTTCTTT. This translates into CASSYVLNTEAFF.